Shown below are 8 T cell receptor beta chains from a single sample sequenced in a study of OX40 agonist ivuxolimab in advanced cancers. Generated by immunoSEQ multiplex PCR, the TCRdb table keeps only in-frame clones and is missing some. The repertoire holds roughly 67,000 clones, with about 87% as singletons. The source was CD4+ or CD8+ T cells sorted from blood, collected in a trial of the OX40 agonist ivuxolimab. Receptor source: an adult with an advanced solid tumor such as melanoma, head and neck, liver or kidney cancer.

This clone occurred once. V usage is TRBV12-5 and J usage is TRBJ2-7; maybe TRBD1 (6 bases). V was clipped by 1 base and J by 6 bases, with 7 bases between them. The CDR3 contains 12 residues. Germline lookup yields CDR1 LGHNT and CDR2 FRNRAP. The CDR3, as DNA: TGTGCTAGTGGTTTGGGACAGGTCGAGCAGTACTTC. Protein product: CASGLGQVEQYF. The full variable domain, in which reference TRBV12-5 and TRBJ2-7 provide the parts outside the CDR3, is DARVTQTPRHKVTEMGQEVTMRCQPILGHNTVFWYRQTMMQGLELLAYFRNRAPLDDSGMPKDRFSAEMPDATLATLKIQPSEPRDSAVYFCASGLGQVEQYFGPGTRLTVT.

The chain recombines TRBV4-3 with TRBJ1-3, with TRBD1 as a possible D gene (5 bases). The V end was cut by 0 bases, the J end by 4 bases, with 13 bases between. Germline V gene sequence: CDR1 LGHNA, CDR2 YSLEER. CDR3 length: 16 residues. CDR3 region: CASSQDQGGYGNTIYF. The CDR3 DNA reads TGCGCCAGCAGCCAAGATCAGGGTGGATACGGAAACACCATATATTTT.

The genes are TRBV25-1 and TRBJ2-5; TRBD2 agrees at 11 bases. From germline, CDR1 is MGHDK and CDR2 SYGVNS. The CDR3 contains 17 residues. V was pared by 0 bases and J by 7 bases, with 10 bases of the junction left unmatched. This CDR3 reads CASSEYIPLAGVGTQYF. The CDR3 DNA follows: TGTGCCAGCAGTGAATATATTCCACTAGCGGGGGTTGGGACCCAGTACTTC.

This chain links TRBV7-2 with TRBJ1-2; the D is unclear. CDR1 is SGHTA and CDR2 is FQGNSA in the germline V gene. The length of the CDR3 is 15 residues. Trimming cost V 1 base and J 8 bases, with 17 bases left between them. CDR3 nucleotides: TGTGCCAGCAGCTTAGTTAGGTCGTCAAGGTCGGGCTACACCTTC. This gives the protein CASSLVRSSRSGYTF. The variable domain in full, completed from reference TRBV7-2 and TRBJ1-2, reads GAGVSQSPSNKVTEKGKDVELRCDPISGHTALYWYRQSLGQGLEFLIYFQGNSAPDKSGLPSDRFSAERTGGSVSTLTIQRTQQEDSAVYLCASSLVRSSRSGYTFGSGTRLTVV.

The chain carries TRBV27 and TRBJ1-4; no definite D call. V was trimmed by 5 bases and J by 12 bases, leaving 16 bases between them. Germline lookup yields CDR1 MNHEY and CDR2 SMNVEV (reference sequence). The CDR3 has 13 residues. The CDR3 spells CASSPRLSDELFF. The CDR3 DNA reads TGTGCCAGCAGTCCGCGGCTCTCCGATGAACTGTTTTTT.

The chain couples TRBV5-1 to TRBJ2-3; weak D call: TRBD2 (6 bases). The length of the CDR3 is 15 residues. Trimming took 0 bases from V and 1 from J, leaving 9 bases between them. Per germline, CDR1 SGHRS and CDR2 YFSETQ. CDR3 DNA sequence: TGCGCCAGCAGCTTGGCCGGGAGTGGCACAGATACGCAGTATTTT. Translation gives CASSLAGSGTDTQYF.

The chain recombines TRBV9 with TRBJ2-1; D may match TRBD1 or TRBD2 (6 bases each). This CDR3 comprises 16 residues. V was cut by 0 bases and J by 5 bases, with 15 bases left in between. Looked up from germline, CDR1 is SGDLS and CDR2 is YYNGEE. CDR3 region: CASSVVGGRSNNEQFF. The CDR3 DNA reads as TGTGCCAGCAGCGTAGTTGGGGGGCGAAGTAACAATGAGCAGTTCTTC.

The chain combines TRBV28 with TRBJ2-1; D is possibly TRBD1 or TRBD2 (6 bases each). The CDR3 length is 15 residues. The V gene lost 3 bases and the J gene lost 0 bases, with 9 bases spanning the gap. Germline V CDR1 and CDR2: MDHEN, SYDVKM. The CDR3 loop reads CASSFGGGSYNEQFF. DNA of the CDR3: TGTGCCAGCAGTTTCGGGGGCGGCTCCTACAATGAGCAGTTCTTC.